One sample yielded the 2 T cell receptor beta chains listed below, sequenced in a study of blood T cell repertoires in COVID-19. The assay was immunoSEQ multiplex PCR, and TCRdb's table has in-frame clones only and misses some. Found here are more than 85,000 clones, about 80% of them singletons; the top ten hold roughly 6.5%. What was sequenced was peripheral blood. These receptors originate from a woman aged 50 to 65 with acute or convalescent COVID-19.

CDR3 loop: CASSVSLQTEYGYTF. The CDR3, as DNA: TGTGCCAGCAGCGTGTCATTACAGACCGAATATGGCTACACCTTC. The chain joins TRBV9 to TRBJ1-2; D gene unclear. From germline, CDR1 is SGDLS and CDR2 YYNGEE. Between the trimmed V and J ends, which lost 2 bases and 5 bases, there was a span of 16 bases. The CDR3 is made up of 15 amino acids.

The CDR3 nucleotides are TGCGCCAGCAGCTTGGCGACAGGGTATCGCCACGAGCAGTACTTC. Its translation is CASSLATGYRHEQYF. The J gene is TRBJ2-7, the V gene TRBV5-1, with TRBD1 matching 7 bases. CDR1 SGHRS and CDR2 YFSETQ come from the germline V gene. The CDR3 loop spans 15 amino acids. V dropped 0 bases and J dropped 5; count of bases not matched to a gene: 8.